These T cell receptor beta chains were read from a single sample in a study of PD-1 blockade in classical Hodgkin lymphoma. Here immunoSEQ multiplex PCR was the method, and the copy in TCRdb shows in-frame clones only, minus some. This sample has roughly 15,000 clones, with about 66% found just once. The sequenced sample was peripheral blood mononuclear cells (PBMCs), obtained before the second cycle of nivolumab. The receptors shown here come from a human donor with classical Hodgkin lymphoma. The CDR3 runs from the conserved cysteine through the conserved F or W. Each record gives: CDR3 DNA, CDR3 protein, D gene, clone size, V gene, J gene. The D gene is left open where the match is weak. Rows give clone size only sometimes, using once, few, many, or a class for an expanded clone.

cdr3_nt: TGTGCCAGCAGAGTGAAGCAGGGGAGAACAGATACGCAGTATTTT
cdr3_aa: CASRVKQGRTDTQYF
d_call: -
clone_size: -
v_call: TRBV6-5
j_call: TRBJ2-3

cdr3_nt: TGTGCCAGCAGCCCGGACATTCCCTACGAGCAGTACTTC
cdr3_aa: CASSPDIPYEQYF
d_call: -
clone_size: -
v_call: TRBV6-6
j_call: TRBJ2-7

cdr3_nt: TGTGCCAGCAGTTTATTTTCCACCTCGAACACCGGGGAGCTGTTTTTT
cdr3_aa: CASSLFSTSNTGELFF
d_call: -
clone_size: -
v_call: TRBV27
j_call: TRBJ2-2

cdr3_nt: TGTGCCAGCAGCTCCCCTGTGGGGGCCACTGAAGCTTTCTTT
cdr3_aa: CASSSPVGATEAFF
d_call: -
clone_size: -
v_call: TRBV5-5
j_call: TRBJ1-1

cdr3_nt: TGCGCCAGCAGCTACGACAGGGGGTACGAGCAGTACTTC
cdr3_aa: CASSYDRGYEQYF
d_call: TRBD1
clone_size: -
v_call: TRBV4-1
j_call: TRBJ2-7

cdr3_nt: TGTGCCAGTAGTATAGTCCCTAGCGGGGTGGGAAATGAGCAGTTCTTC
cdr3_aa: CASSIVPSGVGNEQFF
d_call: TRBD2
clone_size: few
v_call: TRBV19
j_call: TRBJ2-1

cdr3_nt: TGTGCCATCAGTGAGCCCCTGGCGGTCCAAACCTACGAGCAGTACTTC
cdr3_aa: CAISEPLAVQTYEQYF
d_call: -
clone_size: -
v_call: TRBV10-3
j_call: TRBJ2-7

cdr3_nt: TGTGCCAGCAGTTTATTCGACTTCTCAGGGAGGGCCTCCTACGAGCAGTACTTC
cdr3_aa: CASSLFDFSGRASYEQYF
d_call: TRBD2
clone_size: -
v_call: TRBV28
j_call: TRBJ2-7

cdr3_nt: TGTGCCAGTAGTATTGGGACGCTGAACACTGAAGCTTTCTTT
cdr3_aa: CASSIGTLNTEAFF
d_call: -
clone_size: -
v_call: TRBV19
j_call: TRBJ1-1

cdr3_nt: TGTGCCAGCAGCTTCGAGGGGGCGCGTAACACTGAAGCTTTCTTT
cdr3_aa: CASSFEGARNTEAFF
d_call: TRBD1
clone_size: once
v_call: TRBV5-4
j_call: TRBJ1-1

cdr3_nt: TGTGCCAGCAGTGAATATACAGAGACCTACAATGAGCAGTTCTTC
cdr3_aa: CASSEYTETYNEQFF
d_call: -
clone_size: -
v_call: TRBV25-1
j_call: TRBJ2-1

cdr3_nt: TGTGCCAGCAGCTTGGCGGGCAGTTCGGACTACACTGAGCAGTTCTTC
cdr3_aa: CASSLAGSSDYTEQFF
d_call: -
clone_size: -
v_call: TRBV5-5
j_call: TRBJ2-1

cdr3_nt: TGTGCCAGCAGCCCGTGGGGGGCAACATCCCGTGGGCCCGGGGAGCTGTTTTTT
cdr3_aa: CASSPWGATSRGPGELFF
d_call: -
clone_size: few
v_call: TRBV7-9
j_call: TRBJ2-2

cdr3_nt: TGTGCCAGCAGTGAAGTCCAGGGCTACGAGCAGTTCTTC
cdr3_aa: CASSEVQGYEQFF
d_call: -
clone_size: -
v_call: TRBV2
j_call: TRBJ2-1

cdr3_nt: TGTGCCAGCAGCTTGGGCTTTGAGCAGTTCTTC
cdr3_aa: CASSLGFEQFF
d_call: -
clone_size: -
v_call: TRBV7-2
j_call: TRBJ2-1

cdr3_nt: TGTGCCAGCAGCGACCTAGCGGGAGGGCTGGTGGGTGAGCAGTTCTTC
cdr3_aa: CASSDLAGGLVGEQFF
d_call: TRBD2
clone_size: -
v_call: TRBV2
j_call: TRBJ2-1

cdr3_nt: TGTGCCAGCAGTTTAATTCCCACAGATACGCAGTATTTT
cdr3_aa: CASSLIPTDTQYF
d_call: -
clone_size: -
v_call: TRBV27
j_call: TRBJ2-3

cdr3_nt: TGTGCCAGCAGTTTTTCACCTGGCGGGAGCTCCTACAATGAGCAGTTCTTC
cdr3_aa: CASSFSPGGSSYNEQFF
d_call: TRBD2
clone_size: -
v_call: TRBV2
j_call: TRBJ2-1

cdr3_nt: TGTGCCAGCAGCGTAGGTCCTGCGACAGACGAAGCTTTCTTT
cdr3_aa: CASSVGPATDEAFF
d_call: -
clone_size: few
v_call: TRBV9
j_call: TRBJ1-1

cdr3_nt: TGTGCCAGCAGCTTAGGCGCCAGGGCGCAAGAGACCCAGTACTTC
cdr3_aa: CASSLGARAQETQYF
d_call: -
clone_size: -
v_call: TRBV7-9
j_call: TRBJ2-5

cdr3_nt: TGCAGCGTTGAAAACAGGGGGCGTTGGACCGGGGAGCTGTTTTTT
cdr3_aa: CSVENRGRWTGELFF
d_call: TRBD1
clone_size: -
v_call: TRBV29-1
j_call: TRBJ2-2

cdr3_nt: TGTGCCAGCACCCTCCGGGTGGGGACACCTTTGCAGGCTTTCTTT
cdr3_aa: CASTLRVGTPLQAFF
d_call: -
clone_size: -
v_call: TRBV6-5
j_call: TRBJ1-1

cdr3_nt: TGTGCCAGCAGCCAAGGGGAGGTCTACGAGCAGTACTTC
cdr3_aa: CASSQGEVYEQYF
d_call: -
clone_size: few
v_call: TRBV7-8
j_call: TRBJ2-7

cdr3_nt: TGCGCCAGCAGCTTGGACGTACAGATCTATGGCTACACCTTC
cdr3_aa: CASSLDVQIYGYTF
d_call: -
clone_size: few
v_call: TRBV5-1
j_call: TRBJ1-2

cdr3_nt: TGCGCCAGCAGCCAATGGACTAGCGGGAGCTACGAGCAGTACTTC
cdr3_aa: CASSQWTSGSYEQYF
d_call: TRBD2
clone_size: -
v_call: TRBV5-6
j_call: TRBJ2-7

cdr3_nt: TGTGCCAGCTCACCAGCCGGACAGGGAAACACCATATATTTT
cdr3_aa: CASSPAGQGNTIYF
d_call: -
clone_size: -
v_call: TRBV18
j_call: TRBJ1-3

cdr3_nt: TGTGCCAGCAGCTGGGACAGGCCTAGTAACAATGAGCAGTTCTTC
cdr3_aa: CASSWDRPSNNEQFF
d_call: TRBD1
clone_size: -
v_call: TRBV11-2
j_call: TRBJ2-1

cdr3_nt: TGTGCCAGCAGCAATCAACGTTCGGGGAACAATGAGCAGTTCTTC
cdr3_aa: CASSNQRSGNNEQFF
d_call: -
clone_size: -
v_call: TRBV5-4
j_call: TRBJ2-1

cdr3_nt: TGCGCCAGCAGCCCTACTCAGGGGCAGGGGCTCGTGGGTGTCGGTGGCTACACCTTC
cdr3_aa: CASSPTQGQGLVGVGGYTF
d_call: -
clone_size: -
v_call: TRBV4-1
j_call: TRBJ1-2

cdr3_nt: TGTGCCAGCAGTGTCCCGAGGACTAGCGGTGAGCAGTACTTC
cdr3_aa: CASSVPRTSGEQYF
d_call: TRBD2
clone_size: few
v_call: TRBV6-4
j_call: TRBJ2-7

cdr3_nt: TGTGCCAGCAGCTTAGGCCCCGTCGGGAGTACAGATACGCAGTATTTT
cdr3_aa: CASSLGPVGSTDTQYF
d_call: -
clone_size: -
v_call: TRBV7-2
j_call: TRBJ2-3

cdr3_nt: TGTGCCAGCAGTGAGGGGTCTAGCGGGAGGTTAACTAACGAGCAGTACTTC
cdr3_aa: CASSEGSSGRLTNEQYF
d_call: TRBD2
clone_size: -
v_call: TRBV6-1
j_call: TRBJ2-7

cdr3_nt: TGTGCCAGTAGTATTAGGGCAGGCTTCGTGGAGCAGTACTTC
cdr3_aa: CASSIRAGFVEQYF
d_call: -
clone_size: -
v_call: TRBV19
j_call: TRBJ2-7

cdr3_nt: TGTGCCATCACCGACATTGCAGAAAACTATGGCTACACCTTC
cdr3_aa: CAITDIAENYGYTF
d_call: -
clone_size: -
v_call: TRBV10-3
j_call: TRBJ1-2

cdr3_nt: TGTGCCAGCAGTTCGACTCTAGCGGGAGGGAATGAGCAGTTCTTC
cdr3_aa: CASSSTLAGGNEQFF
d_call: TRBD2
clone_size: -
v_call: TRBV28
j_call: TRBJ2-1

cdr3_nt: TGTGCCTGGAGTGGGGCCGGGACAGGGATCGGTCAGCCCCAGCATTTT
cdr3_aa: CAWSGAGTGIGQPQHF
d_call: TRBD1
clone_size: -
v_call: TRBV30
j_call: TRBJ1-5

cdr3_nt: TGTGCCACCAGCAGAGGGGTCTCGAAAGAGACCCAGTACTTC
cdr3_aa: CATSRGVSKETQYF
d_call: -
clone_size: -
v_call: TRBV15
j_call: TRBJ2-5

cdr3_nt: TGTGCCAGCAGAGAAACAGGGGACGGCAATCAGCCCCAGCATTTT
cdr3_aa: CASRETGDGNQPQHF
d_call: TRBD1
clone_size: -
v_call: TRBV2
j_call: TRBJ1-5

cdr3_nt: TGTGCCAGCAGTTTCGCCAGGGAACGTAAAGAGACCCAGTACTTC
cdr3_aa: CASSFARERKETQYF
d_call: -
clone_size: -
v_call: TRBV28
j_call: TRBJ2-5

cdr3_nt: TGTGCCAGCAGCCCCCCCGGGGGGGACCACCCCTACGAGCAGTACTTC
cdr3_aa: CASSPPGGDHPYEQYF
d_call: TRBD2
clone_size: few
v_call: TRBV7-3
j_call: TRBJ2-7

cdr3_nt: TGTGCCGTAGGGACAGACACCGGGGAGCTGTTTTTT
cdr3_aa: CAVGTDTGELFF
d_call: TRBD1
clone_size: -
v_call: TRBV10-3
j_call: TRBJ2-2

cdr3_nt: TGTGCCAGCAGTCCAGGACTAGCGGGAGCCAATGAGCAGTTCTTC
cdr3_aa: CASSPGLAGANEQFF
d_call: TRBD2
clone_size: -
v_call: TRBV6-4
j_call: TRBJ2-1

cdr3_nt: TGTGCCTGGAGAAGGGGGCAGGCACTCCTGAACTATGGCTACACCTTC
cdr3_aa: CAWRRGQALLNYGYTF
d_call: TRBD1
clone_size: -
v_call: TRBV30
j_call: TRBJ1-2

cdr3_nt: TGTGCCAGCTCACCGTCGGGACGGAACTATGGCTACACCTTC
cdr3_aa: CASSPSGRNYGYTF
d_call: -
clone_size: -
v_call: TRBV18
j_call: TRBJ1-2

cdr3_nt: TGTGCCAGCAGTTCTCCAGGACTGAACACTGAAGCTTTCTTT
cdr3_aa: CASSSPGLNTEAFF
d_call: -
clone_size: few
v_call: TRBV27
j_call: TRBJ1-1

cdr3_nt: TGCGCCAGCAGCTTGGATATCAACATGAACACTGAAGCTTTCTTT
cdr3_aa: CASSLDINMNTEAFF
d_call: -
clone_size: once
v_call: TRBV5-1
j_call: TRBJ1-1

cdr3_nt: TGTGCCAGCAGTTTCGACCCCTCTAACTATGGCTACACCTTC
cdr3_aa: CASSFDPSNYGYTF
d_call: -
clone_size: -
v_call: TRBV28
j_call: TRBJ1-2

cdr3_nt: TGTGCTAGCAGCCCGACTAGCGGTTTCACAGATACGCAGTATTTT
cdr3_aa: CASSPTSGFTDTQYF
d_call: TRBD2
clone_size: -
v_call: TRBV7-7
j_call: TRBJ2-3

cdr3_nt: TGCGCCAGCAGCCCCGGACAGGGGGTTACTGAAGCTTTCTTT
cdr3_aa: CASSPGQGVTEAFF
d_call: TRBD1
clone_size: -
v_call: TRBV5-1
j_call: TRBJ1-1

cdr3_nt: TGTGCCAGCAGCCCGGGGGCTGAAGCTTTCTTT
cdr3_aa: CASSPGAEAFF
d_call: -
clone_size: -
v_call: TRBV11-3
j_call: TRBJ1-1

cdr3_nt: TGCGCCAGAAAAAGGAACACCGGGACTAGCGGGAGCGAGGGACCAAGAGAGTCCCAGTACTTC
cdr3_aa: CARKRNTGTSGSEGPRESQYF
d_call: TRBD2
clone_size: -
v_call: TRBV10-1
j_call: TRBJ2-5

cdr3_nt: TGTGCCAGCAGTTTTTGGGGACGCGACTCCTACGAGCAGTACTTC
cdr3_aa: CASSFWGRDSYEQYF
d_call: -
clone_size: once
v_call: TRBV28
j_call: TRBJ2-7

cdr3_nt: TGCAGCGGGGGGGACAGGGTCAACACTGAAGCTTTCTTT
cdr3_aa: CSGGDRVNTEAFF
d_call: TRBD1
clone_size: few
v_call: TRBV29-1
j_call: TRBJ1-1

cdr3_nt: TGTGCCATCAGTCCGACTAGCGGAGGGCTCAATGAGCAGTTCTTC
cdr3_aa: CAISPTSGGLNEQFF
d_call: TRBD2
clone_size: -
v_call: TRBV10-3
j_call: TRBJ2-1

cdr3_nt: TGCGCCAGCAACCGCGGGGGCACAGATACGCAGTATTTT
cdr3_aa: CASNRGGTDTQYF
d_call: -
clone_size: -
v_call: TRBV5-1
j_call: TRBJ2-3

cdr3_nt: TGTGCCAGCAGCCCAACTAGCTATCCCTACAATGAGCAGTTCTTC
cdr3_aa: CASSPTSYPYNEQFF
d_call: -
clone_size: -
v_call: TRBV27
j_call: TRBJ2-1

cdr3_nt: TGTGCCAGCAAAGAACCCCCGAGCTCCTACGAGCAGTACTTC
cdr3_aa: CASKEPPSSYEQYF
d_call: -
clone_size: once
v_call: TRBV6-1
j_call: TRBJ2-7

cdr3_nt: TGTGCCAGCAGCCATCAGGCCCGCACAGATACGCAGTATTTT
cdr3_aa: CASSHQARTDTQYF
d_call: -
clone_size: -
v_call: TRBV14
j_call: TRBJ2-3

cdr3_nt: TGTGCCAGTAGTGGGTTGCAGAGGGGAGCCTTCTTT
cdr3_aa: CASSGLQRGAFF
d_call: -
clone_size: -
v_call: TRBV19
j_call: TRBJ1-1

cdr3_nt: TGCGCCAGCAGCTTGGAAGTGACTAGCGGTCCCTACAATGAGCAGTTCTTC
cdr3_aa: CASSLEVTSGPYNEQFF
d_call: TRBD2
clone_size: once
v_call: TRBV5-1
j_call: TRBJ2-1